This T cell receptor beta chain stems from a study of cytomegalovirus exposure and HLA in healthy donors. Findings and limits, study-wide: Reportedly, fewer N-insertions than the approximately 690-donor mean appeared in an Asian-associated ancestry cluster in a later analysis. Donor immune exposure was known only as CMV serostatus. For cytomegalovirus status, the classifier reportedly gave diagnoses with high specificity and sensitivity.

As to this clone: Its antigen is not identified.

The ends lost 1 base at V and 7 bases at J; junction bases unmatched: 5. This CDR3 is built from 13 residues. CDR1 and CDR2 from the germline V gene are SGHTS and YDEGEE. Both 60 Vbeta primers and 13 Jbeta primers went into the PCR. Profiling relied on immunoSEQ multiplex PCR, and the TCRdb table lists in-frame clones only, not all of them. The sample lists approximately 190,000 clones, roughly four fifths seen once, with 0.8% in the top ten. This clonotype originated in a woman aged 18-35 years in good health and CMV-seronegative. The chain links TRBV5-8 to TRBJ2-7, with TRBD2 matching over 7 bases. The sequenced sample consisted of PBMCs. The CDR3 loop is CASSLREVREQYF. In DNA form, the CDR3 reads TGTGCCAGCAGCTTGCGGGAGGTTCGGGAGCAGTACTTC.